This T cell receptor (beta chain) was recovered during a study of cytomegalovirus exposure and HLA in healthy donors. Assay used: immunoSEQ multiplex PCR; TCRdb lists only in-frame clones, some missing. The sample consists of about 140,000 clones, roughly nine tenths of them appearing once. Per the germline V gene, CDR1 is SGHTA and CDR2 is FQGNSA. V lost 6 bases and J lost 9; bases outside the gene matches: 12. CDR3 length equals 15 residues. The sequencing sample was made of PBMCs. The rearrangement uses TRBV7-2 and TRBJ2-1, with 9 bases lining up with TRBD2. This clonotype was sampled from a man younger than 35 in good health and CMV-seronegative. The CDR3: CASRQLAGSQFEQFF. CDR3 nucleotides: TGTGCCAGCAGGCAGCTAGCGGGATCCCAATTTGAGCAGTTCTTC. The full variable domain, rest sourced from reference TRBV7-2 and TRBJ2-1, is GAGVSQSPSNKVTEKGKDVELRCDPISGHTALYWYRQSLGQGLEFLIYFQGNSAPDKSGLPSDRFSAERTGGSVSTLTIQRTQQEDSAVYLCASRQLAGSQFEQFFGPGTRLTVL.